One and the same sample provided the 31 T cell receptor beta chains below, sequenced in a study of T cell responses to AZD1222 COVID-19 vaccine. Sequenced by immunoSEQ multiplex PCR; TCRdb stores in-frame clones only, minus some. Of 85,000 to 130,000 clones in the sample, around 90% were seen once. This material consisted of peripheral blood, taken on day 0 of AZD1222 vaccination. The receptors derive from an adult in good health.

The V gene is TRBV18, the J gene TRBJ1-3, with D possibly matching TRBD1 (6 bases). The ends were cut back, 2 bases at V and 0 bases at J, with 8 bases in the middle. The germline CDR1 and CDR2 sequences are KGHSH and LQKENI. The CDR3 extends over 15 amino acids. CDR3 loop: CASSPRTDSGNTIYF. The CDR3, as DNA: TGTGCCAGCTCACCAAGGACAGACTCTGGAAACACCATATATTTT.

The V gene is TRBV6-5, the J gene TRBJ1-1, with unresolved D. Trimming took off 6 bases at V and 1 base at J, with 9 bases between the two ends. The CDR3 is made up of 13 amino acids. The germline V gene encodes CDR1 MNHEY and CDR2 SVGAGI. The CDR3 region is CASSRRGNTEAFF. CDR3 bases: TGTGCCAGCAGCCGGAGAGGGAACACTGAAGCTTTCTTT.

The chain employs TRBV7-2 and TRBJ2-7; 8 nucleotides agree with TRBD1. The CDR3 runs to 12 residues. V was clipped by 5 bases and J by 7 bases; unmatched bases: 4. Germline V gene data show CDR1 as SGHTA and CDR2 as FQGNSA. The CDR3 loop is CASSPRGREQYF. The CDR3 DNA reads TGTGCCAGCAGCCCCAGGGGGCGTGAGCAGTACTTC.

The V gene is TRBV7-2, the J gene TRBJ2-5; tentative D call: TRBD1 (6 bases). The CDR3 spans 14 residues. Germline loops: CDR1 SGHTA, CDR2 FQGNSA. Trimming stripped 4 bases from V and 2 bases from J, with 11 bases between. The DNA for the CDR3 is TGTGCCAGCAGCTCGTTAGGACAGCAAGAGACCCAGTACTTC. This sequence encodes CASSSLGQQETQYF. Using reference TRBV7-2 and TRBJ2-5 for the parts outside the CDR3, the full variable domain is GAGVSQSPSNKVTEKGKDVELRCDPISGHTALYWYRQSLGQGLEFLIYFQGNSAPDKSGLPSDRFSAERTGGSVSTLTIQRTQQEDSAVYLCASSSLGQQETQYFGPGTRLLVL.

This chain links TRBV14 with TRBJ2-1; D is undetermined. Germline V gene data show CDR1 as SGHDN and CDR2 as FVKESK. V lost 4 bases, J lost 1 base, and 14 bases lay in between. The CDR3 has 16 amino acids. Here the CDR3 reads CASSPPEGSSYNEQFF. DNA for the CDR3: TGTGCCAGCAGCCCCCCTGAAGGGTCGTCCTACAATGAGCAGTTCTTC.

The chain combines TRBV12-3 or TRBV12-4 with TRBJ2-1, with TRBD2 identical over 12 bases. With V trimmed by 10 bases and J by 9 bases, 7 bases remained unmatched. This CDR3 has 13 residues. For the CDR3, the DNA is TGTGCCACCAGGCTAGCGGGAGGGGTTGAGCAGTTCTTC. Translated, it gives CATRLAGGVEQFF.

This rearrangement joins TRBV19 to TRBJ1-1; tentatively, D is TRBD1 (6 bases). The germline V and J ends were trimmed by 7 bases and 2 bases, with 17 bases remaining between them. Germline V gene data show CDR1 as LNHDA and CDR2 as SQIVND (reference sequence). The CDR3 totals 15 residues. The CDR3 sequence: CASIRDTGRNTEAFF. Written as DNA, the CDR3 is TGTGCCAGTATAAGGGATACAGGGAGAAACACTGAAGCTTTCTTT.

V gene TRBV6-5 combines with J gene TRBJ1-2; weak D call: TRBD1 (6 bases). Germline CDR1 MNHEY, CDR2 SVGAGI. V was cut by 6 bases and J by 4 bases, with 15 bases left in between. The CDR3 spans 14 residues. The DNA for the CDR3 is TGTGCCAGCAGAACCCCGGGACACCTCTATGGCTACACCTTC. Encoded protein: CASRTPGHLYGYTF.

This chain connects TRBV7-2 to TRBJ2-3; unclear D gene. Germline lookup yields CDR1 SGHTA and CDR2 FQGNSA. Trimming shortened V by 5 bases and J by 4 bases, and 13 bases separated the two germline ends. The CDR3 loop spans 14 amino acids. CDR3 nucleotide sequence: TGTGCCAGCAGCACCTACCGCAAGTCAGATACGCAGTATTTT. Encoded protein: CASSTYRKSDTQYF.

The rearrangement uses TRBV4-2 and TRBJ1-2; the D gene is possibly TRBD1 (5 bases). V was shortened by 1 base and J by 6 bases, with 15 bases between the two germline ends. Germline CDR1 is LGHNA and CDR2 is YNFKEQ. The CDR3 is 15 residues long. The DNA for the CDR3 is TGTGCCAGCAGCCAAGGCGGGACTATTGGGGATGGCTACACCTTC. Protein sequence: CASSQGGTIGDGYTF.

J is TRBJ1-4 and V is TRBV10-1, with unresolved D. V was pared by 3 bases and J by 7 bases, with 12 bases between. The CDR3 is made up of 14 amino acids. Germline-derived CDR1 and CDR2 are WNHNN and SYGVQD (reference sequence). CDR3 residues: CASSDGGSLEKLFF. CDR3 in DNA: TGCGCCAGCAGTGACGGTGGTTCCCTTGAAAAACTGTTTTTT.

The chain carries TRBV5-8 and TRBJ1-2; D not certain. Trimming took 1 base from V and 8 from J, leaving 15 bases between them. Germline V gene data show CDR1 as SGHTS and CDR2 as YDEGEE. The CDR3 has 14 amino acids. The CDR3 region has the DNA TGTGCCAGCAGCTTGTCTGCATCCGAGGTGGGCTACACCTTC. This translates into CASSLSASEVGYTF.

CDR3 amino acids: CASSSIATQETQYF. The CDR3 DNA reads as TGCGCCAGCAGCAGCATAGCGACCCAAGAGACCCAGTACTTC. The chain has TRBV5-1 and TRBJ2-5, with a weak D call TRBD2 (5 bases). The CDR3 is 14 amino acids. V lost 4 bases and J 1 base, leaving 11 bases between the germline ends. Germline V CDR1 and CDR2: SGHRS, YFSETQ.

The chain joins TRBV27 to TRBJ1-2; possible D gene TRBD1, 5 bases. CDR1 and CDR2 (germline): MNHEY, SMNVEV (reference sequence). The CDR3 consists of 14 residues. V was cut by 8 bases and J by 4 bases, with 17 bases left in between. CDR3 protein: CASGRDRSSYGYTF. CDR3 sequence (DNA): TGTGCCAGCGGCCGGGACCGCTCCAGCTATGGCTACACCTTC.

This chain uses TRBV28 with TRBJ1-6; D may be TRBD1 (6 bases). Germline V gene lookup returns CDR1 MDHEN and CDR2 SYDVKM. Trimming took 6 bases from V and 6 from J, leaving 15 bases between them. CDR3 size: 15 residues. CDR3 sequence (DNA): TGTGCCAGCAGATTCAGGGGAGTAAGTAATTCACCCCTCCACTTT. Translated, it gives CASRFRGVSNSPLHF.

The chain links TRBV2 to TRBJ1-4; no reliable D call. The CDR3 sequence is 16 residues long. V was trimmed by 4 bases and J by 0 bases, leaving 12 bases between them. CDR1 is SNHLY and CDR2 is FYNNEI in the germline V gene. As DNA, the CDR3 is TGTGCCAGCAGTGGGGAAACTTCTGCAACTAATGAAAAACTGTTTTTT. Its translation is CASSGETSATNEKLFF.

The CDR3 loop is CASSTGVQPQHF. CDR3 in DNA: TGTGCCAGCAGTACGGGGGTACAGCCCCAGCATTTT. The chain is built from TRBV27 and TRBJ1-5; TRBD1 might be the D (5 bases). This CDR3 spans 12 amino acids. Deletions cut 5 bases from V and 7 bases from J, with 9 bases between. CDR1 MNHEY and CDR2 SMNVEV come from the germline V gene (reference sequence).

This clone came up a few times. This sequence joins TRBV5-4 and TRBJ1-2, with TRBD1 identical over 7 bases. V shed 4 bases, J shed 8 bases, and the junction held 8 bases outside the gene matches. Germline-derived CDR1 and CDR2 are SGHNT and YYREEE (reference sequence). The CDR3 loop spans 13 amino acids. CDR3 region: CASSPGTAVGYTF. The CDR3 nucleotides read TGTGCCAGCAGCCCCGGGACAGCGGTGGGCTACACCTTC.

The J gene is TRBJ1-2, the V gene TRBV5-6; D gene ambiguous. Germline CDR1 is SGHDT and CDR2 is YYEEEE. Trimming stripped 1 base from V and 4 bases from J, with 14 bases between. This CDR3 has 15 residues. CDR3 nucleotides: TGTGCCAGCAGCTTGCCCGGGAGGAGCGTCTATGGCTACACCTTC. It specifies CASSLPGRSVYGYTF.

The V gene is TRBV6-5, the J gene TRBJ2-7; D is perhaps TRBD1 or TRBD2 (5 bases each). The CDR3 is made up of 15 amino acids. CDR1 MNHEY and CDR2 SVGAGI come from the germline V gene. The germline V and J ends were trimmed by 6 bases and 2 bases, with 17 bases remaining between them. CDR3 sequence (DNA): TGTGCCAGCAGCCGTAATGGGGGTTTCCCCTACGAGCAGTACTTC. It yields the protein CASSRNGGFPYEQYF.

The CDR3 loop is CSVAQGQETQYF. Written as DNA, the CDR3 is TGCAGCGTTGCACAGGGGCAAGAGACCCAGTACTTC. The rearrangement joins TRBV29-1 to TRBJ2-5; 7 bases align to TRBD1. Unmatched junction bases numbered 1, after V lost 4 bases and J lost 2 bases. Germline assignment: CDR1 SQVTM and CDR2 ANQGSEA. CDR3 length equals 12 residues. The full variable domain, its missing parts supplied by reference TRBV29-1 and TRBJ2-5, is SAVISQKPSRDICQRGTSLTIQCQVDSQVTMMFWYRQQPGQSLTLIATANQGSEATYESGFVIDKFPISRPNLTFSTLTVSNMSPEDSSIYLCSVAQGQETQYFGPGTRLLVL.

The chain couples TRBV2 to TRBJ1-2; TRBD1 aligns across 8 bases. This CDR3 spans 15 amino acids. Germline CDR1 and CDR2: SNHLY and FYNNEI. Trimming took 0 bases from V and 8 from J; bases not matched to a gene: 8. CDR3 nucleotides: TGTGCCAGCAGTGAAGCGCTTCAGGGGGCAGGAGGCTACACCTTC. It translates to CASSEALQGAGGYTF. The whole variable domain, filled in from reference TRBV2 and TRBJ1-2, reads EPEVTQTPSHQVTQMGQEVILRCVPISNHLYFYWYRQILGQKVEFLVSFYNNEISEKSEIFDDQFSVERPDGSNFTLKIRSTKLEDSAMYFCASSEALQGAGGYTFGSGTRLTVV.

The gene calls are TRBV28 and TRBJ2-1; tentatively, D is TRBD1 or TRBD2 (5 bases each). Trimming stripped 9 bases from V and 6 bases from J, with 12 bases between. The V gene's germline CDR1 is MDHEN and CDR2 SYDVKM. The CDR3 runs to 12 residues. CDR3 DNA sequence: TGTGCCAGTAAGGGACGGTCCAATGAGCAGTTCTTC. Translation gives CASKGRSNEQFF. Full variable domain (rest looked up from reference TRBV28 and TRBJ2-1): DVKVTQSSRYLVKRTGEKVFLECVQDMDHENMFWYRQDPGLGLRLIYFSYDVKMKEKGDIPEGYSVSREKKERFSLILESASTNQTSMYLCASKGRSNEQFFGPGTRLTVL.

The chain uses TRBV6-5 and TRBJ1-3, with D uncertain. The CDR3 extends over 15 amino acids. CDR1 and CDR2 from the germline V gene are MNHEY and SVGAGI. Deletions cut 5 bases from V and 0 bases from J, with 11 bases between. CDR3: CASSSTRNSGNTIYF. CDR3 coding DNA: TGTGCCAGCAGTAGTACAAGGAACTCTGGAAACACCATATATTTT.

This chain joins TRBV19 and TRBJ2-7; D perhaps matches TRBD1 (5 bases). V shed 1 base and J shed 3 bases, with 13 bases lying between them. CDR1 is LNHDA, CDR2 SQIVND, per germline (reference sequence). The CDR3 is 15 residues long. Here the CDR3 reads CASSIAGSKLYEQYF. In DNA form, the CDR3 reads TGTGCCAGTAGTATAGCAGGGTCCAAACTCTACGAGCAGTACTTC.

The V gene is TRBV3-1 (or the pseudogene TRBV3-2), the J gene TRBJ1-3; D remains ambiguous. The germline CDR1 and CDR2 sequences are LGHDT and YNNKEL (reference sequence). The V end was cut by 4 bases, the J end by 0 bases, with 10 bases between. CDR3 length: 15 residues. CDR3 coding DNA: TGTGCCAGCAGCCCCGCCGGGATCTCTGGAAACACCATATATTTT. The encoded protein is CASSPAGISGNTIYF.

The rearrangement uses TRBV20-1 and TRBJ2-5, with D unclear. The CDR3 spans 10 residues. Trimming left V 7 bases short and J 5 bases short, with 8 bases between. The germline V gene encodes CDR1 DFQATT and CDR2 SNEGSKA (reference sequence). The CDR3, as DNA: TGCAGTGGGGTTGCGGAGACCCAGTACTTC. Translating gives CSGVAETQYF.

V and J are TRBV10-1 and TRBJ1-1; 9 bases match TRBD1. Trimming took 8 bases from V and 0 from J; bases not matched to a gene: 13. Germline V gene data show CDR1 as WNHNN and CDR2 as SYGVQD (reference sequence). This CDR3 has 17 residues. CDR3 DNA: TGCGCCAGCCCAGAGCTGTGGGACAGGGTGATGAACACTGAAGCTTTCTTT. The encoded protein is CASPELWDRVMNTEAFF.

The V call is TRBV6-5, the J call TRBJ1-1; D remains ambiguous. From germline, CDR1 is MNHEY and CDR2 SVGAGI. This CDR3 region has 11 residues. Trimming shortened V by 6 bases and J by 4 bases, and 6 bases separated the two germline ends. For the CDR3, the DNA is TGTGCCAGCAGGCGACTCACTGAAGCTTTCTTT. It yields the protein CASRRLTEAFF.

The V call is TRBV18, the J call TRBJ1-1; 8 nucleotides agree with TRBD1. V was pared by 3 bases and J by 6 bases, with 9 bases of the junction left unmatched. CDR3 length: 15 amino acids. The germline gives CDR1 KGHSH, CDR2 LQKENI. CDR3 amino acids: CASSPSGQGVAEAFF. In DNA form, the CDR3 reads TGTGCCAGCTCACCCTCCGGACAGGGCGTCGCTGAAGCTTTCTTT.

The genes are TRBV5-1 and TRBJ2-4; 7 bases agree with TRBD1. V dropped 4 bases and J dropped 0; count of bases not matched to a gene: 16. Germline CDR1 SGHRS, CDR2 YFSETQ. The CDR3 is 19 amino acids. The CDR3 sequence is CASSPGTEAGPLAKNIQYF. The CDR3 DNA reads as TGCGCCAGCAGCCCAGGGACAGAGGCCGGGCCTCTAGCCAAAAACATTCAGTACTTC.